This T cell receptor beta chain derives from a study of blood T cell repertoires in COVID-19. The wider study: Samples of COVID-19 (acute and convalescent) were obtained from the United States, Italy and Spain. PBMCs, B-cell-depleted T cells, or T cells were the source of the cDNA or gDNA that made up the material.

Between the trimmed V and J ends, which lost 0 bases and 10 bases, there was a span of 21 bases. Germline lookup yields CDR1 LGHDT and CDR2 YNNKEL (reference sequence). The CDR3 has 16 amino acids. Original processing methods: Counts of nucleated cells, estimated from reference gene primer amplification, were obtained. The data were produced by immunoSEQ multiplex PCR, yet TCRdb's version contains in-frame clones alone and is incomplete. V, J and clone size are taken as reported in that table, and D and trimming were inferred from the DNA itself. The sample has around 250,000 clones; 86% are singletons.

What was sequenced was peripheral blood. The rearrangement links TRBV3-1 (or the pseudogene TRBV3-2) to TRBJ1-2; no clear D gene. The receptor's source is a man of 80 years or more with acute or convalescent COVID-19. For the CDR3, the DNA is TGTGCCAGCAGCCAAGAACTTAGGAGTACCCGTGCTATCTACACCTTC. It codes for CASSQELRSTRAIYTF.